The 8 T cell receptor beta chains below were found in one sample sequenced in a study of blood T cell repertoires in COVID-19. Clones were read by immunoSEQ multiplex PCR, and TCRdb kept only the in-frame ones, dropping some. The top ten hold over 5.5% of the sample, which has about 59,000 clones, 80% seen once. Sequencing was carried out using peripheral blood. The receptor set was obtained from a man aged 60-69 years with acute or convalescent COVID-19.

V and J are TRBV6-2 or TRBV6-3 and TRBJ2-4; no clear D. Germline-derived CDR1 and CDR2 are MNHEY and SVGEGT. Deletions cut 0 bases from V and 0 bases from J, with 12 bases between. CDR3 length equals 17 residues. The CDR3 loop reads CASSYSSESLAKNIQYF. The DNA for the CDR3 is TGTGCCAGCAGTTACTCGTCCGAGTCCTTAGCCAAAAACATTCAGTACTTC.

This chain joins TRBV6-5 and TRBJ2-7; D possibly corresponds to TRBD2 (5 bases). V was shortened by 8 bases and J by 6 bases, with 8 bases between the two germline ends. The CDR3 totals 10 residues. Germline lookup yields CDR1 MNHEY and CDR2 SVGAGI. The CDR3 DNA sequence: TGTGCCAGCGGGAGACGCGAGCAGTACTTC. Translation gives CASGRREQYF.

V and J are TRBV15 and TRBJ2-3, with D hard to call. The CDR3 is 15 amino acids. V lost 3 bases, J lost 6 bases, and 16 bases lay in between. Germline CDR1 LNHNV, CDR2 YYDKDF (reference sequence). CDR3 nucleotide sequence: TGTGCCACCAGCAGTGGTTCGCCGGTTACGGATACGCAGTATTTT. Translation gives CATSSGSPVTDTQYF.

CDR3 residues: CASGSGTQHTDTQYF. The CDR3 coding sequence is TGTGCTAGTGGTTCCGGGACACAACACACAGATACGCAGTATTTT. This chain connects TRBV12-5 to TRBJ2-3; the D gene is possibly TRBD1 (6 bases). CDR1 and CDR2 (germline): LGHNT, FRNRAP. The CDR3 length is 15 residues. Trimming stripped 4 bases from V and 2 bases from J, with 13 bases between.

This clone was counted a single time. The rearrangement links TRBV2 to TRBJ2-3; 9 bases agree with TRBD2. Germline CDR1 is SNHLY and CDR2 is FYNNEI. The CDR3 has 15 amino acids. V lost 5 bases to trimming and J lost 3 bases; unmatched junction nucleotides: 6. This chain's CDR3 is CASSNQRGATDTQYF. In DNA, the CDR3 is TGTGCCAGCAGTAACCAGCGGGGGGCAACAGATACGCAGTATTTT.

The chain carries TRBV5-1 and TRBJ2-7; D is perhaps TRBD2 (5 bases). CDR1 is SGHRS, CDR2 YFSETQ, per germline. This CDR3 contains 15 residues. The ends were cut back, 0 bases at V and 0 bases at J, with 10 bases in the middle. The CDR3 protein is CASSLEDSSSYEQYF. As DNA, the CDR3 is TGCGCCAGCAGCTTGGAGGACTCAAGCTCCTACGAGCAGTACTTC.

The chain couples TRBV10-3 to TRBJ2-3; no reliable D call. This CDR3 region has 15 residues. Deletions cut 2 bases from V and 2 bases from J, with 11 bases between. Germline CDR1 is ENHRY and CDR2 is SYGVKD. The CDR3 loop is CAISEKLTSTDTQYF. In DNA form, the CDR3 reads TGTGCCATCAGTGAGAAACTAACCTCCACAGATACGCAGTATTTT.

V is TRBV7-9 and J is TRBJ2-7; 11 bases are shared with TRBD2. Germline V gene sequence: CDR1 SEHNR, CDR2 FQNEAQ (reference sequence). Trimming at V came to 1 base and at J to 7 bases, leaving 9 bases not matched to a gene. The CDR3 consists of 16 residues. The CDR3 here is CASSLVSSGGPREQYF. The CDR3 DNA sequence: TGTGCCAGCAGCTTAGTTTCTAGCGGGGGGCCAAGGGAGCAGTACTTC.